What follows is one T cell receptor (beta chain) and its context. Study processing details: Reference gene primer amplification gave nucleated cell count estimates. Method: immunoSEQ multiplex PCR; TCRdb's copy keeps in-frame clones and lacks some. V, J and clone size derive from that table, while D and trimming were established from the DNA sequence. This table has 100,000 to 150,000 clones, around four fifths appearing once. This sample is drawn from a study of blood T cell repertoires in COVID-19. Study-wide context: Both acute and convalescent COVID-19 samples were obtained from the United States, Italy and Spain.

Trimming shortened V by 6 bases and J by 4 bases, and 18 bases separated the two germline ends. CDR1 is KGHSH, CDR2 LQKENI, per germline. The CDR3 covers 15 residues. This sequence originates from a man aged 35 to 55 with active or convalescent COVID-19. Material for sequencing was peripheral blood. The rearrangement links TRBV18 to TRBJ1-1; unclear D gene. CDR3 amino acids: CASSYGSDVGTEAFF. CDR3 nucleotides: TGTGCCAGCTCCTACGGCAGCGATGTAGGCACTGAAGCTTTCTTT.